The present T cell receptor (beta chain) was sequenced within a study of Ad26.COV2.S vaccination and SARS-CoV-2 variants. This clone came up many times. Regarding treatment: around 19 received Ad26.COV2.S at low or high dose, single or two shots; about 5 received placebo; per-sample allocation not given. Day 63 after the first injection of vaccine or placebo was the sampling time. There are 16 residues in the CDR3. CDR1 is SNHLY and CDR2 is FYNNEI in the germline V gene. Losses at the gene ends were 6 bases for V and 9 bases for J; bases not matched to a gene: 14. Using immunoSEQ multiplex PCR, the repertoire was profiled, and TCRdb retains in-frame clones only, with some absent. The table shows 360,000 or so clones, with about nine tenths occurring only once.

The genes are TRBV2 and TRBJ1-6; TRBD1 aligns across 7 bases. This TCR derives from a person between 18 and 65 years old who received the Ad26.COV2.S COVID-19 vaccine or a placebo. Sequenced here: peripheral blood, sampled in a trial of Ad26.COV2.S vaccine versus placebo. The CDR3 DNA follows: TGTGCCAGCAGCGGAGACAGGGAGTTTAGTAGTTCACCCCTCCACTTT. Translation: CASSGDREFSSSPLHF. Supplemented by reference TRBV2 and TRBJ1-6, the full variable domain reads EPEVTQTPSHQVTQMGQEVILRCVPISNHLYFYWYRQILGQKVEFLVSFYNNEISEKSEIFDDQFSVERPDGSNFTLKIRSTKLEDSAMYFCASSGDREFSSSPLHFGNGTRLTVT.